These 23 T cell receptor beta chains share one sample of origin, sequenced in a study of blood T cell repertoires in COVID-19. Sequencing used immunoSEQ multiplex PCR; TCRdb keeps in-frame clones, though not all of them. This table holds 25,000 to 30,000 clones, roughly 90% found once. Sequencing input: peripheral blood. These receptors came from a man between 65 and 85 years old with acute or convalescent COVID-19.

This clone was counted a few times. V and J are TRBV11-1 and TRBJ2-7; D unresolved. The germline V gene has CDR1 SGHAT and CDR2 FQDESV (reference sequence). Trimming removed 3 bases at V and 7 bases at J, with 13 bases between. This CDR3 is built from 13 residues. The CDR3 region is CASSFSRRREQYF. CDR3 DNA sequence: TGTGCCAGCAGCTTTAGCCGAAGGCGGGAGCAGTACTTC. Together with reference TRBV11-1 and TRBJ2-7, the CDR3 gives the full variable domain: EAEVAQSPRYKITEKSQAVAFWCDPISGHATLYWYRQILGQGPELLVQFQDESVVDDSQLPKDRFSAERLKGVDSTLKIQPAELGDSAMYLCASSFSRRREQYFGPGTRLTVT.

This chain connects TRBV10-3 to TRBJ2-7; 16 bases fit TRBD2. The CDR3 has 16 amino acids. Germline V gene data show CDR1 as ENHRY and CDR2 as SYGVKD. V lost 3 bases and J lost 4; bases outside the gene matches: 3. The CDR3 protein is CAISDGTSGRDYEQYF. The CDR3 DNA sequence: TGTGCCATCAGTGATGGGACTAGCGGGAGGGATTACGAGCAGTACTTC.

This chain links TRBV19 with TRBJ2-3; D is possibly TRBD1 (5 bases). Germline-derived CDR1 and CDR2 are LNHDA and SQIVND (reference sequence). The CDR3 runs 15 residues. V was pared by 4 bases and J by 0 bases, with 11 bases between. The DNA for the CDR3 is TGTGCCAGTAGTACGAAGGGGCTAAGCACAGATACGCAGTATTTT. This encodes CASSTKGLSTDTQYF.

This clone was seen only once. The chain couples TRBV2 to TRBJ1-6; no reliable D call. V was pared by 6 bases and J by 0 bases, with 9 bases between. Per germline, CDR1 SNHLY and CDR2 FYNNEI. The length of the CDR3 is 15 residues. CDR3 in DNA: TGTGCCAGCAGCGCCGAGGGCTCCTATAATTCACCCCTCCACTTT. Its translation is CASSAEGSYNSPLHF.

The gene calls are TRBV27 and TRBJ2-1; D call uncertain. V was trimmed by 3 bases and J by 0 bases, leaving 9 bases between them. CDR1 and CDR2 (germline): MNHEY, SMNVEV (reference sequence). This CDR3 is 15 amino acids long. CDR3 protein: CASSFPLRSYNEQFF. The CDR3 DNA sequence: TGTGCCAGCAGTTTCCCCCTTCGCTCCTACAATGAGCAGTTCTTC.

The chain carries TRBV12-5 and TRBJ1-1, with a tentative D call TRBD1 (5 bases). The CDR3 totals 18 residues. Germline V lookup: CDR1 LGHNT, CDR2 FRNRAP. V was shortened by 4 bases and J by 1 base, with 22 bases between the two germline ends. CDR3 sequence (DNA): TGTGCTAGTGGTTCCTCGCTAACCCTTTTCGGGGGGAACACTGAAGCTTTCTTT. This encodes CASGSSLTLFGGNTEAFF.

The chain recombines TRBV18 with TRBJ2-7; 10 positions match TRBD1. The CDR3 has 14 amino acids. J gave up 3 bases and V 5 bases, and 4 bases lay outside the gene matches. Germline lookup yields CDR1 KGHSH and CDR2 LQKENI. DNA of the CDR3: TGTGCCAGCTCATCCCGGGACAGGGGCTACGAGCAGTACTTC. The encoded protein is CASSSRDRGYEQYF.

This clone was detected only a few times. This chain links TRBV12-3 or TRBV12-4 with TRBJ1-2, with TRBD1 identical over 8 bases. The length of the CDR3 is 13 residues. V lost 6 bases and J lost 8; bases outside the gene matches: 8. The CDR3 DNA is TGTGCCAGCAGCCGGGACAGGACAGGAGGCTACACCTTC. Translating it yields CASSRDRTGGYTF.

The rearrangement joins TRBV27 to TRBJ2-5; 12 nucleotides line up with TRBD1. V lost 5 bases and J lost 5; bases outside the gene matches: 9. CDR1 is MNHEY, CDR2 SMNVEV, per germline (reference sequence). The length of the CDR3 is 16 residues. CDR3 nucleotide sequence: TGTGCCAGCAGTCCAAAGGGGACAGGGGGCGATGAGACCCAGTACTTC. Protein: CASSPKGTGGDETQYF.

The rearrangement joins TRBV5-4 to TRBJ2-5; TRBD2 agrees at 8 bases. V lost 4 bases, J lost 2 bases, and 10 bases stayed unmatched. Germline V gene sequence: CDR1 SGHNT, CDR2 YYREEE (reference sequence). This CDR3 contains 16 residues. CDR3 sequence reads: CASSPRVSGTQETQYF. The CDR3 coding sequence is TGTGCCAGCAGCCCCCGGGTTAGCGGGACGCAAGAGACCCAGTACTTC.

The rearrangement links TRBV2 to TRBJ1-2; 9 positions agree with TRBD1. Germline lookup yields CDR1 SNHLY and CDR2 FYNNEI. The CDR3 has 12 amino acids. V lost 7 bases and J lost 4; bases outside the gene matches: 1. The CDR3: CASKGQGYGYTF. The CDR3 bases are TGTGCCAGCAAGGGACAGGGCTATGGCTACACCTTC. Full variable domain (outside the CDR3, taken from reference TRBV2 and TRBJ1-2): EPEVTQTPSHQVTQMGQEVILRCVPISNHLYFYWYRQILGQKVEFLVSFYNNEISEKSEIFDDQFSVERPDGSNFTLKIRSTKLEDSAMYFCASKGQGYGYTFGSGTRLTVV.

The chain couples TRBV7-9 to TRBJ1-2, with a tentative D call TRBD1 (6 bases). This CDR3 is built from 13 residues. The V end was cut by 10 bases, the J end by 4 bases, with 16 bases between. The germline gives CDR1 SEHNR, CDR2 FQNEAQ (reference sequence). CDR3 region: CAIQGTAGYGYTF. The CDR3 nucleotides read TGTGCCATACAGGGAACAGCCGGCTATGGCTACACCTTC.

V and J are TRBV19 and TRBJ1-4; no clear D gene. CDR3 length: 15 amino acids. Trimming cost V 3 bases and J 4 bases, with 12 bases left between them. The germline gives CDR1 LNHDA, CDR2 SQIVND (reference sequence). CDR3 amino acids: CASSIPQAGNEKLFF. The CDR3 DNA is TGTGCCAGTAGTATCCCCCAGGCCGGTAATGAAAAACTGTTTTTT.

The CDR3 sequence is CASSYLLDSGNTIYF. The DNA for the CDR3 is TGTGCCAGCAGCTACCTCCTAGACTCTGGAAACACCATATATTTT. The chain has TRBV3-1 (or the pseudogene TRBV3-2) and TRBJ1-3, with D hard to call. The germline V gene encodes CDR1 LGHDT and CDR2 YNNKEL (reference sequence). V shed 5 bases and J shed 0 bases, with 11 bases lying between them. This CDR3 region has 15 residues.

The gene calls are TRBV2 and TRBJ2-3; TRBD2 agrees at 9 bases. Per the germline V gene, CDR1 is SNHLY and CDR2 is FYNNEI. The CDR3 is 14 residues long. In DNA form, the CDR3 reads TGTTCCCAGGGACTAGCAACTAGCACAGATACGCAGTATTTT. It yields the protein CSQGLATSTDTQYF.

The chain recombines TRBV18 with TRBJ1-5, with 7 bases lining up with TRBD1. Germline V CDR1 and CDR2: KGHSH, LQKENI. Unmatched junction bases numbered 13, after V lost 3 bases and J lost 5 bases. The CDR3 runs to 17 residues. The CDR3 nucleotides read TGTGCCAGCTCACCTACACTAGCACGACAGGGCGATCAGCCCCAGCATTTT. This sequence encodes CASSPTLARQGDQPQHF.

The chain is built from TRBV7-9 and TRBJ2-5; D unclear. CDR3 size: 16 residues. V was trimmed by 1 base and J by 4 bases, leaving 16 bases between them. CDR1 is SEHNR and CDR2 is FQNEAQ in the germline V gene (reference sequence). The CDR3: CASSLGFVSHRETQYF. The CDR3 region has the DNA TGTGCCAGCAGCTTAGGGTTCGTCTCCCACAGAGAGACCCAGTACTTC. The variable domain in full, with the rest retrieved from reference TRBV7-9 and TRBJ2-5, is DTGVSQNPRHKITKRGQNVTFRCDPISEHNRLYWYRQTLGQGPEFLTYFQNEAQLEKSRLLSDRFSAERPKGSFSTLEIQRTEQGDSAMYLCASSLGFVSHRETQYFGPGTRLLVL.

The chain couples TRBV19 to TRBJ2-1, with 10 bases lining up with TRBD2. The CDR3 is 18 amino acids. The V segment lost 4 bases and the J segment 9 bases; nucleotides outside the gene matches: 18. Germline V lookup: CDR1 LNHDA, CDR2 SQIVND (reference sequence). The CDR3 region is CASSTHLSGRSRSGEQFF. CDR3 DNA: TGTGCCAGTAGTACCCACCTTAGCGGGAGGTCTAGGAGTGGTGAGCAGTTCTTC. Supplemented by reference TRBV19 and TRBJ2-1, the full variable domain reads DGGITQSPKYLFRKEGQNVTLSCEQNLNHDAMYWYRQDPGQGLRLIYYSQIVNDFQKGDIAEGYSVSREKKESFPLTVTSAQKNPTAFYLCASSTHLSGRSRSGEQFFGPGTRLTVL.

V usage is TRBV21-1 and J usage is TRBJ1-1. TRBV21-1 is recorded as a pseudogene. This CDR3 has 14 amino acids. CDR3 nucleotides: TGTGCCAGCAGCCGAATCATGGCGGGATCTGAAGCTTTCTTT. Amino acid sequence: CASSRIMAGSEAFF.

V gene TRBV11-3 combines with J gene TRBJ2-1, with D uncertain. CDR3 length: 13 residues. Germline V gene lookup returns CDR1 SGHNT and CDR2 YENEEA. With 3 bases removed from V and 4 bases from J, the gap between germline ends came to 7 bases. The CDR3 reads CASSFDTYNEQFF. The DNA for the CDR3 is TGTGCCAGCAGCTTTGACACTTACAATGAGCAGTTCTTC.

In its sample, this clone was seen once. This chain connects TRBV24-1 to TRBJ1-2; no firm D call. Germline V gene sequence: CDR1 KGHDR, CDR2 SFDVKD. The CDR3 has 14 residues. The ends were cut back, 1 base at V and 3 bases at J, with 8 bases in the middle. The DNA of the CDR3 is TGTGCCACCAGTGATTTAGACACCGACTATGGCTACACCTTC. It specifies CATSDLDTDYGYTF.

The chain joins TRBV3-1 (or the pseudogene TRBV3-2) to TRBJ2-5; possibly TRBD1 for D (6 bases). V was trimmed by 6 bases and J by 5 bases, leaving 19 bases between them. The germline V gene has CDR1 LGHDT and CDR2 YNNKEL (reference sequence). There are 15 residues in the CDR3. The CDR3 sequence: CASRPMTGLGETQYF. CDR3 in DNA: TGTGCCAGCAGGCCCATGACAGGACTTGGGGAGACCCAGTACTTC.

This clone was counted once. This chain connects TRBV9 to TRBJ2-1; 7 nucleotides align to TRBD2. The CDR3 extends over 16 amino acids. V shed 1 base, J shed 7 bases, and the junction held 11 bases outside the gene matches. Germline V gene lookup returns CDR1 SGDLS and CDR2 YYNGEE. In DNA form, the CDR3 reads TGTGCCAGCAGCGTATCCCCGGCGGGAGCAGGAAATGAGCAGTTCTTC. As protein: CASSVSPAGAGNEQFF.